A selection of T cell receptor beta chains follows, all from one sample in a study of spatial heterogeneity in lung cancer. From the 5' RACE reads, TCRdb called clonotypes with MiXCR, one entry per CDR3 protein. The data hold roughly 23,000 distinct CDR3 sequences, with 4.5% to 5.5% observed a single time. The sample here was PBMCs, taken at surgery. All receptors come from a male donor with early-stage non-small cell lung cancer. CDR3s include the opening cysteine and the closing phenylalanine or tryptophan.

V gene,J gene,CDR3 protein
TRBV6-1,TRBJ2-7,CASSESGNLYEQYF
TRBV7-9,TRBJ2-5,CASSSTTGQHFGYF
TRBV4-2,TRBJ2-3,CASSQYAPAGLTDTQYF
TRBV15,TRBJ1-1,CATSRGGGGLTEAFF
TRBV6-6,TRBJ1-6,CASSGTKGDSPLHF
TRBV6-6,TRBJ2-7,CASSYSPAGGFYEQYF
TRBV19,TRBJ2-5,CASSIVTEETQYF
TRBV6-2/TRBV6-3,TRBJ2-1,CASSPRGGYWSEQFF
TRBV7-2,TRBJ2-3,CASSPKTLVGGSQYF
TRBV20-1,TRBJ1-4,CSATPWHGGARGNEKLFF
TRBV5-1,TRBJ2-7,CASSPGANFYEQYF
TRBV5-1,TRBJ2-5,CASRLRAADRRETQYF
TRBV2,TRBJ2-5,CASSPGLSSETQYF
TRBV6-2/TRBV6-3,TRBJ2-3,CASSRPGSGSTDTQYF
TRBV5-1,TRBJ1-2,CASMDNYGYTF
TRBV24-1,TRBJ2-3,CATSDSVRDTQYF
TRBV12-3/TRBV12-4,TRBJ2-5,CASRPTGVETQYF
TRBV7-3,TRBJ2-1,CASSLRGARGGLYNEQFF
TRBV28,TRBJ1-1,CASRAPQGNTEAFF
TRBV6-1,TRBJ1-1,CASSEPTGLF
TRBV2,TRBJ2-7,CASSVMRNEQYF
TRBV7-2,TRBJ1-6,CASNWGQGASPLHF
TRBV5-1,TRBJ2-6,CASSLGTANGANVLTF
TRBV7-6,TRBJ1-6,CASSLDGRAFRSPLHF
TRBV19,TRBJ2-7,CASSINRGNYEQYF
TRBV5-1,TRBJ2-3,CASSLDGGGSTDTQYF
TRBV7-2,TRBJ1-4,CASSFKNEKLFF
TRBV4-2,TRBJ2-2,CASSHPGVAGGGELFF
TRBV28,TRBJ2-5,CASRGTVQETQYF
TRBV20-1,TRBJ2-5,CSARSRGTQETQYF
TRBV10-2,TRBJ1-5,CATQGAAQPQHF
TRBV6-1,TRBJ2-3,CASLERPGGTQYF
TRBV11-2,TRBJ2-3,CASSFKRGAGSTDTQYF
TRBV11-1,TRBJ2-2,CASSFRTGGTGELFF
TRBV6-1,TRBJ2-5,CASSRDRDETQYF
TRBV12-3/TRBV12-4,TRBJ1-2,CASRPSGGVGGYTF
TRBV20-1,TRBJ1-4,CSAESVQGSQGATNEKLFF
TRBV5-5,TRBJ1-2,CASTPDGGYGYTF
TRBV6-1,TRBJ2-1,CASSEAQGTYNEQFF
TRBV28,TRBJ1-5,CASSQSNQPQHF
TRBV19,TRBJ2-1,CASTGSRTFDEQFF
TRBV4-1,TRBJ2-1,CASSQGQGTARYNEQFF
TRBV12-3/TRBV12-4,TRBJ1-4,CASIRGELFF
TRBV28,TRBJ2-5,CASSLFGTGRQETQYF
TRBV25-1,TRBJ1-1,CASSVGGIGTEAFF
TRBV3-1,TRBJ1-1,CASSQGGGTEAFF
TRBV29-1,TRBJ2-7,CSTRQVDEQYF
TRBV7-8,TRBJ1-2,CASSPRTGRSNYGYTF
TRBV2,TRBJ1-5,CASKQGAGSNQPQHF
TRBV29-1,TRBJ2-5,CSVEGGTQETQYF
TRBV28,TRBJ2-7,CASSRAPGQGFF
TRBV10-2,TRBJ2-1,CASRLTSGTQFF